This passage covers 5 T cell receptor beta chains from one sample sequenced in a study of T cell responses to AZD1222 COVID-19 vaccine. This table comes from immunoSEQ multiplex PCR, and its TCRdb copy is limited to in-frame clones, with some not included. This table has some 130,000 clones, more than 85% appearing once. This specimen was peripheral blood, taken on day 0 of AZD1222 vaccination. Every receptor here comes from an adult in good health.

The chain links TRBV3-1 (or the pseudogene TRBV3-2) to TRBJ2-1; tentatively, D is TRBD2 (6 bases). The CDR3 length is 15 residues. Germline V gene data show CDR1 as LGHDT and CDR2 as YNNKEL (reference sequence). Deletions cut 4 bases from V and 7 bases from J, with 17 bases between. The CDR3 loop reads CASSLTRAIYNEQFF. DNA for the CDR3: TGTGCCAGCAGCCTGACTAGGGCGATCTATAATGAGCAGTTCTTC.

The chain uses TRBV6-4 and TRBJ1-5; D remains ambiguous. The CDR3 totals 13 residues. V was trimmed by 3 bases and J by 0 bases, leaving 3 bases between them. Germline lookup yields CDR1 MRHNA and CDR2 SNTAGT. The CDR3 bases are TGTGCCAGCAGTGAGGCTAGCAATCAGCCCCAGCATTTT. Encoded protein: CASSEASNQPQHF.

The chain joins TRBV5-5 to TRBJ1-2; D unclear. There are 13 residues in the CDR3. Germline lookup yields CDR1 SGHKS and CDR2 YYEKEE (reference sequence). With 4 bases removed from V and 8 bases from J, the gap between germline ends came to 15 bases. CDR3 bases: TGTGCCAGCAGCACGGGCCTCATTCGGGGCTACACCTTC. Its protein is CASSTGLIRGYTF. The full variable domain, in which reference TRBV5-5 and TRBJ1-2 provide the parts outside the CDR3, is DAGVTQSPTHLIKTRGQQVTLRCSPISGHKSVSWYQQVLGQGPQFIFQYYEKEERGRGNFPDRFSARQFPNYSSELNVNALLLGDSALYLCASSTGLIRGYTFGSGTRLTVV.

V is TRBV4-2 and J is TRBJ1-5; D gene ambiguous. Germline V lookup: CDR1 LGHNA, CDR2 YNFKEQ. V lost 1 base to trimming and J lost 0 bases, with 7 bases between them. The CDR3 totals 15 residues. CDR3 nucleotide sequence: TGTGCCAGCAGCCAAGTCCTAAATAGCAATCAGCCCCAGCATTTT. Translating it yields CASSQVLNSNQPQHF.

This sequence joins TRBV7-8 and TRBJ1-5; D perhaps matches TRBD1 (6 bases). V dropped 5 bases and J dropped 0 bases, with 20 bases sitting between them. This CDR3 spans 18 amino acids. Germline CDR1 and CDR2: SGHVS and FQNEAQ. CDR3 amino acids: CASSTSWGAVNSNQPQHF. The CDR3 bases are TGTGCCAGCAGCACAAGTTGGGGGGCGGTCAATAGCAATCAGCCCCAGCATTTT.